This paragraph covers one T cell receptor (beta chain) sequence. This sample stems from a study of T-cell memory formation after mild COVID-19. TCRdb reprocessed the 5' RACE reads via MiXCR and lists one record per CDR3 protein. Of around 340,000 distinct CDR3 sequences listed, roughly 14% were seen once; the top ten hold about 22%. What was sequenced was PBMCs or a T cell subset sorted from them (not recorded which). The receptor was derived from a man in his late teens or twenties who had mild COVID-19 (a few samples of this study predate the infection). Cell type and time point are not known.

The CDR3: CASSPRRTGGSGANVLTF. The CDR3 nucleotides are TGTGCCAGCAGCCCACGTAGGACAGGGGGGTCTGGGGCCAACGTCCTGACTTTC. This chain uses TRBV7-3 with TRBJ2-6; 10 bases fit TRBD1. The CDR3 spans 18 residues. V shed 5 bases and J 1 base; nucleotides not matched to a gene: 8. Germline V lookup: CDR1 SGHTA, CDR2 FQGTGA.